This is a list of T cell receptor beta chains from one sample in a study of CD8+ T cells in alopecia areata. This table comes from immunoSEQ multiplex PCR, and its TCRdb copy is limited to in-frame clones, with some not included. The sample records roughly 110,000 clones, roughly three fifths being singletons. The input for sequencing was CD8+ T cells sorted from blood, taken at week 24, from a patient treated with tofacitinib. Source of these receptors: a human donor with alopecia areata. Each CDR3 is given with its conserved first and last residue. The order of the fields is clone size, J gene, D gene, V gene, CDR3 DNA, CDR3 protein. A D gene is named only where the DNA matches it firmly. A clone size is listed for some rows: how often the clone was seen (once, few, many), or a class if it is expanded.

size: NA; J: TRBJ2-1; D: TRBD1; V: TRBV29-1; DNA: TGCAGCGTCCACAAGACAGGGTACAATGAGCAGTTCTTC; CDR3: CSVHKTGYNEQFF
size: NA; J: TRBJ2-7; D: TRBD1; V: TRBV5-6; DNA: TGTGCCAGCAGCCCGACAGGGTACATCTACGAGCAGTACTTC; CDR3: CASSPTGYIYEQYF
size: NA; J: TRBJ1-5; D: NA; V: TRBV27; DNA: TGTGCCAGCAGGTTTGGGACGGATAGCAATCAGCCCCAGCATTTT; CDR3: CASRFGTDSNQPQHF
size: NA; J: TRBJ2-5; D: NA; V: TRBV4-1; DNA: TGCGCCAGCAGCCAAGATCGTCGGACGGAAGAGACCCAGTACTTC; CDR3: CASSQDRRTEETQYF
size: NA; J: TRBJ2-5; D: TRBD2; V: TRBV15; DNA: TGTGCCACCAGCAGAGCTAGCGGTCTAGCGGGGGACCCGCTCCAAGAGACCCAGTACTTC; CDR3: CATSRASGLAGDPLQETQYF
size: few; J: TRBJ2-1; D: NA; V: TRBV27; DNA: TGTGCCAGCAGTTTATCGAAGGGAGAGCAGTTCTTC; CDR3: CASSLSKGEQFF
size: few; J: TRBJ1-2; D: NA; V: TRBV5-1; DNA: TGCGCCAGCAGCACACAGGACTATGGCTACACCTTC; CDR3: CASSTQDYGYTF
size: NA; J: TRBJ1-1; D: NA; V: TRBV27; DNA: TGTGCCAGCAGTTTAGTGGGGGGAGGCACTGAAGCTTTCTTT; CDR3: CASSLVGGGTEAFF
size: NA; J: TRBJ2-1; D: TRBD2; V: TRBV29-1; DNA: TGCAGCGTTTCTAGCGGGTTCTACAATGAGCAGTTCTTC; CDR3: CSVSSGFYNEQFF
size: NA; J: TRBJ2-7; D: NA; V: TRBV27; DNA: TGTGCCAGCAGTTTATACGGTATCTCCTACGAGCAGTACTTC; CDR3: CASSLYGISYEQYF
size: once; J: TRBJ2-3; D: TRBD2; V: TRBV7-2; DNA: TGTGCCAGCAGCTTAGGTGGACTAGCCGGGACCTTGCCAGATACGCAGTATTTT; CDR3: CASSLGGLAGTLPDTQYF
size: once; J: TRBJ2-7; D: NA; V: TRBV7-3; DNA: TGTGCCAGCAGCCCGCCGGGACACGACGAGCAGTACTTC; CDR3: CASSPPGHDEQYF
size: once; J: TRBJ1-2; D: NA; V: TRBV12-5; DNA: TGTGCTAGTGGTTTGGCGACCAGAGCTAACTATGGCTACACCTTC; CDR3: CASGLATRANYGYTF
size: few; J: TRBJ2-7; D: NA; V: TRBV29-1; DNA: TGCAGCGTGGTCTGGGCCGATCCCCCCTACGAGCAGTACTTC; CDR3: CSVVWADPPYEQYF
size: NA; J: TRBJ2-2; D: NA; V: TRBV5-4; DNA: TGTGCCAGCAGCTTGTACTACGGAACCGGGGAGCTGTTTTTT; CDR3: CASSLYYGTGELFF
size: NA; J: TRBJ1-2; D: NA; V: TRBV10-3; DNA: TGTGCCATCAGAGAGGGAGGGCTTGTCTATGGCTACACCTTC; CDR3: CAIREGGLVYGYTF
size: NA; J: TRBJ2-5; D: TRBD1; V: TRBV7-3; DNA: TGTGCCAGCAGCTGGGACAGGGGAGAGACCCAGTACTTC; CDR3: CASSWDRGETQYF
size: NA; J: TRBJ2-5; D: NA; V: TRBV5-1; DNA: TGCGCCAGCAGCTTAGGCCTAGGGGGTGTTGAGACCCAGTACTTC; CDR3: CASSLGLGGVETQYF
size: NA; J: TRBJ2-3; D: NA; V: TRBV23-1; DNA: TGCGCCAGCGGCCCGAACAGGCCTCGCACAGATACGCAGTATTTT; CDR3: CASGPNRPRTDTQYF
size: NA; J: TRBJ1-1; D: NA; V: TRBV6-6; DNA: TGTGCCAGCAGTTACTCATATCCAGGGCCTGAAGCTTTCTTT; CDR3: CASSYSYPGPEAFF
size: NA; J: TRBJ2-5; D: NA; V: TRBV5-1; DNA: TGCGCCAGCACCTTTGACAATCCTGAGACCCAGTACTTC; CDR3: CASTFDNPETQYF
size: few; J: TRBJ2-2; D: TRBD1; V: TRBV30; DNA: TGTGCCTGGGATTGGACAGGGGCCGGGGAGCTGTTTTTT; CDR3: CAWDWTGAGELFF